The 16 T cell receptor beta chains listed next were all sequenced from one sample in a study of cytomegalovirus exposure and HLA in healthy donors listed by TCRdb under 2017. The protocol used for the library was the immunoSEQ multiplex PCR assay. For the multiplex PCR, a mixture combining 60 forward primers for TCR Vbeta segments and 13 reverse primers for TCR Jbeta segments was used. TCRdb took over this immuneACCESS table, retaining in-frame rearrangements with V and J assigned. Such tables are incomplete; in checked studies, under half of the missing clones stem from an unresolved V gene, and the remainder is unexplained. The sample has under 130,000 clones on record, roughly 80% of them singletons. Jointly, the top ten make up 6.9% of the sample. The source material was PBMCs. The receptors here all came from a man younger than 45 in good health and CMV-seropositive.

The chain has TRBV6-4 and TRBJ2-7; 7 bases are a match to TRBD1. Unmatched junction bases numbered 7, after V lost 5 bases and J lost 0 bases. The CDR3 is 15 residues long. Germline V gene lookup returns CDR1 MRHNA and CDR2 SNTAGT. The CDR3 DNA reads as TGTGCCAGCAGTAAAACACCAGGGGGCTCCTACGAGCAGTACTTC. Protein: CASSKTPGGSYEQYF.

The rearrangement links TRBV6-5 to TRBJ1-1; 9 nucleotides agree with TRBD1. J gave up 1 base and V 5 bases, and 2 bases lay outside the gene matches. The CDR3 loop spans 14 amino acids. Germline V gene sequence: CDR1 MNHEY, CDR2 SVGAGI. The CDR3: CASSDRGANTEAFF. CDR3 nucleotides: TGTGCCAGCAGTGACAGGGGGGCGAACACTGAAGCTTTCTTT.

This chain links TRBV6-6 with TRBJ1-1, with D maybe TRBD1 (5 bases). Germline values: CDR1 MNHNY, CDR2 SVGAGI (reference sequence). This CDR3 region has 13 residues. Trimming removed 2 bases at V and 4 bases at J, with 8 bases between. The CDR3 coding sequence is TGTGCCAGCAGTTACCCCAGGGCCACTGAAGCTTTCTTT. It encodes CASSYPRATEAFF.

The CDR3 spells CASRPGQFYGYTF. For the CDR3, the DNA is TGTGCCAGCAGACCAGGACAGTTCTATGGCTACACCTTC. This chain joins TRBV6-5 and TRBJ1-2; the D gene is possibly TRBD1 (6 bases). Trimming took 6 bases from V and 4 from J, leaving 12 bases between them. The CDR3 sequence is 13 residues long. Germline CDR1 reads MNHEY; CDR2 reads SVGAGI.

V usage is TRBV28 and J usage is TRBJ1-2; D may be TRBD1 (6 bases). The V gene's germline CDR1 is MDHEN and CDR2 SYDVKM. Trimming shortened V by 5 bases and J by 5 bases, and 18 bases separated the two germline ends. The CDR3 loop spans 15 amino acids. CDR3 sequence reads: CASSPPGQGDYGYTF. CDR3 DNA: TGTGCCAGCAGTCCCCCGGGACAAGGGGATTATGGCTACACCTTC.

J is TRBJ1-6 and V is TRBV7-2; D uncertain. The CDR3 is 13 residues long. V was cut by 6 bases and J by 7 bases, with 10 bases left in between. Germline loops: CDR1 SGHTA, CDR2 FQGNSA. CDR3 bases: TGTGCCAGCAGTCGAGGTACGAATTCACCCCTCCACTTT. Protein sequence: CASSRGTNSPLHF. Complete variable domain (other parts from reference TRBV7-2 and TRBJ1-6): GAGVSQSPSNKVTEKGKDVELRCDPISGHTALYWYRQSLGQGLEFLIYFQGNSAPDKSGLPSDRFSAERTGGSVSTLTIQRTQQEDSAVYLCASSRGTNSPLHFGNGTRLTVT.

V is TRBV19 and J is TRBJ1-4; 9 bases are a match to TRBD1. Per the germline V gene, CDR1 is LNHDA and CDR2 is SQIVND (reference sequence). The CDR3 sequence is 16 residues long. J lost 5 bases, V lost 4 bases, and 8 bases had no gene match. In nucleotides, the CDR3 is TGTGCCAGTAGTAAAATCACAGGGGGCGTAAATGAAAAACTGTTTTTT. It yields the protein CASSKITGGVNEKLFF.

In the case of this clone: Other DNA sequences in this sample translate to the same CDR3. The chain has TRBV9 and TRBJ2-5; 8 nucleotides match TRBD2. J was trimmed by 2 bases and V by 3 bases; bases with no gene match: 3. The CDR3 is 14 residues long. CDR1 and CDR2 from the germline V gene are SGDLS and YYNGEE. CDR3 DNA: TGTGCCAGCAGCGGCGGGGGGCCTCAAGAGACCCAGTACTTC. It specifies CASSGGGPQETQYF.

The chain joins TRBV6-1 to TRBJ1-2; D remains ambiguous. Trimming took off 4 bases at V and 5 bases at J, with 8 bases between the two ends. Germline CDR1 and CDR2: MNHNS and SASEGT. The CDR3 consists of 12 residues. The CDR3 loop reads CASSGQLYGYTF. Here the CDR3 DNA reads TGTGCCAGCAGTGGTCAGTTATATGGCTACACCTTC.

The rearrangement joins TRBV5-6 to TRBJ2-3, with D uncertain. CDR3 length: 14 residues. V was shortened by 2 bases and J by 5 bases, with 12 bases between the two germline ends. CDR1 and CDR2 (germline): SGHDT, YYEEEE. The CDR3 coding sequence is TGTGCCAGCAGCTTCCTATCGGGTGGAGATACGCAGTATTTT. Its protein is CASSFLSGGDTQYF.

As to this clone: The same CDR3 also results from other DNA sequences found in this sample. The CDR3 DNA sequence: TGTGCCAGCAGACAGGGGGCTTACGAGCAGTACTTC. Amino acid sequence: CASRQGAYEQYF. V gene TRBV28 combines with J gene TRBJ2-7; TRBD1 matches at 9 bases. This CDR3 spans 12 amino acids. The germline V gene has CDR1 MDHEN and CDR2 SYDVKM. The V gene end was trimmed by 6 bases and the J gene end by 4 bases; junction bases not matched to a gene: 1.

The CDR3 sequence: CASIGTGEEETQYF. In nucleotides, the CDR3 is TGTGCCAGCATTGGGACAGGAGAAGAAGAGACCCAGTACTTC. The chain recombines TRBV28 with TRBJ2-5, with 8 bases that match TRBD1. The junction had 7 bases not matched to a gene; V was cut back by 7 bases and J by 3 bases. The length of the CDR3 is 14 residues. Per germline, CDR1 MDHEN and CDR2 SYDVKM.

CDR3 DNA: TGCGCCAGCAGCCAAAACCCAGGGGGCTTGGGAAACACCATATATTTT. It translates to CASSQNPGGLGNTIYF. This chain links TRBV5-1 with TRBJ1-3; 8 bases match TRBD1. V was pared by 4 bases and J by 4 bases, with 10 bases of the junction left unmatched. The CDR3 extends over 16 amino acids. Germline CDR1 SGHRS, CDR2 YFSETQ.

CDR3 DNA: TGTGCCAGCAGCTTAAATCTAGCAGGAGCAGATACGCAGTATTTT. Its protein is CASSLNLAGADTQYF. The chain uses TRBV7-9 and TRBJ2-3; D may be TRBD2 (5 bases). The V and J ends lost 2 bases and 4 bases respectively, with 13 bases between them. This CDR3 has 15 amino acids. Germline CDR1 reads SEHNR; CDR2 reads FQNEAQ (reference sequence).

The J gene is TRBJ2-7, the V gene TRBV11-2; D call uncertain. Trimming pared 2 bases from V and 2 bases from J, leaving 7 bases between. The CDR3 contains 13 residues. Germline CDR1 reads SGHAT; CDR2 reads FQNNGV. CDR3 residues: CASSLKQAYEQYF. The CDR3 DNA is TGTGCCAGCAGCTTAAAGCAGGCCTACGAGCAGTACTTC.

J is TRBJ1-2 and V is TRBV4-3; D is uncertain. V lost 2 bases to trimming and J lost 8 bases, with 18 bases between them. This CDR3 spans 15 amino acids. Germline CDR1 LGHNA, CDR2 YSLEER. The CDR3 protein is CASSQFNDAAGGYTF. The CDR3 DNA reads as TGCGCCAGCAGCCAATTCAACGACGCCGCCGGGGGCTACACCTTC.